Listed below are T cell receptor beta chains from one sample, sequenced in a study of T-cell memory formation after mild COVID-19. TCRdb re-analysed the 5' RACE reads in MiXCR, keeping a single row per CDR3 protein. The sample has about 390,000 distinct CDR3 sequences, about 21% seen once; the top ten hold roughly an eighth. The sequencing input was PBMCs or a T cell subset sorted from them (not recorded which). Receptors originate from an adult woman who had mild COVID-19 (a few samples of this study predate the infection). Cell type and time point are not known. CDR3s include the opening cysteine and the closing phenylalanine or tryptophan. A D gene is named only where the DNA matches it firmly. Some rows mark clone size as missing; the rest say once, few, many or name a class of expanded clone.

v_call,j_call,clone_size,d_call,cdr3_aa,cdr3_nt
TRBV9,TRBJ2-1,few,TRBD2,CASSVGSGSGDEQFF,TGTGCCAGCAGCGTAGGGAGCGGGAGTGGGGATGAGCAGTTCTTC
TRBV7-7,TRBJ2-7,few,TRBD1,CASSLDRQGEQYF,TGTGCTAGCAGCTTAGACAGACAGGGAGAGCAGTACTTC
TRBV5-1,TRBJ2-1,-,TRBD2,CASSFESGAYNEQFF,TGCGCCAGCAGCTTTGAGAGCGGGGCCTACAATGAGCAGTTCTTC
TRBV4-1,TRBJ2-5,-,TRBD1,CASSHAPRDRGGPKYF,TGCGCCAGCAGCCACGCGCCCCGGGACAGGGGCGGCCCAAAGTACTTC
TRBV6-2/TRBV6-3,TRBJ2-5,few,-,CASSFSRGGETQYF,TGTGCCAGCAGTTTTAGCAGGGGAGGAGAGACCCAGTACTTC
TRBV4-1,TRBJ2-2,-,-,CASRPGGMSTGELFF,TGCGCCAGCAGACCAGGGGGGATGAGCACCGGGGAGCTGTTTTTT
TRBV4-2,TRBJ2-5,-,TRBD1,CASSQEPGQGGETQYF,TGTGCCAGCAGCCAAGAACCGGGACAGGGGGGGGAGACCCAGTACTTC
TRBV20-1,TRBJ2-2,few,-,CSARVPARGTGELFF,TGCAGTGCTAGAGTCCCCGCCAGGGGCACCGGGGAGCTGTTTTTT
TRBV2,TRBJ1-2,-,-,CASSDIYTF,TGTGCCAGCAGCGACATCTACACCTTC
TRBV13,TRBJ1-2,-,-,CASSSGEGLGRGYTF,TGTGCCAGCAGCTCGGGGGAGGGTCTCGGACGTGGCTACACCTTC
TRBV30,TRBJ2-3,-,-,CAWSVDTQYF,TGTGCCTGGAGTGTGGATACGCAGTATTTT
TRBV14,TRBJ2-3,few,-,CASSYPGHFGTDTQYF,TGTGCCAGCAGCTACCCGGGACATTTCGGCACAGATACGCAGTATTTT
TRBV20-1,TRBJ2-1,many,-,CSARDLRAATGFEQFF,TGCAGTGCTAGAGATCTTAGAGCGGCCACTGGGTTTGAGCAGTTCTTC
TRBV25-1,TRBJ2-1,few,-,CASSDSGQPYNEQFF,TGTGCCAGCAGTGATTCCGGACAGCCTTACAATGAGCAGTTCTTC
TRBV6-5,TRBJ1-6,few,-,CASTPTTVLNNSPLHF,TGTGCCAGCACCCCCACGACAGTCCTGAATAATTCACCCCTCCACTTT
TRBV30,TRBJ2-2,few,TRBD2,CAWSGGGATGELFF,TGTGCCTGGAGCGGCGGGGGAGCCACCGGGGAGCTGTTTTTT
TRBV2,TRBJ1-1,-,-,CASSEGRSSEAFF,TGTGCCAGCAGTGAAGGCAGGAGTTCTGAAGCTTTCTTT
TRBV3-1,TRBJ1-4,few,-,CASSRGDTGLNEKLFF,TGTGCCAGCAGCCGCGGCGATACAGGGTTAAATGAAAAACTGTTTTTT